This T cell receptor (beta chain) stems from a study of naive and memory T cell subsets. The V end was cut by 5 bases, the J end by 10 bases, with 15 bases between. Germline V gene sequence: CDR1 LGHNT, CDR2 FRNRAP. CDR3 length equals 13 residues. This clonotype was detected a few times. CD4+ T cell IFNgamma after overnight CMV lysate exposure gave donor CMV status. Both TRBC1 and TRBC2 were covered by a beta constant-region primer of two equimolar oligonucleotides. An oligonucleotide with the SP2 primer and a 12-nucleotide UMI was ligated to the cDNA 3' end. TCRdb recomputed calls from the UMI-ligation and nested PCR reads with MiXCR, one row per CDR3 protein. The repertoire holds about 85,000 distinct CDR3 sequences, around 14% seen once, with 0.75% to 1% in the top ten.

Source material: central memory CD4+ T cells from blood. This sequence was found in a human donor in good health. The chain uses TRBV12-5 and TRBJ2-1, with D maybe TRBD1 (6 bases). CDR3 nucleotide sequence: TGTGCTAGTGGTATAAGCAACAGGGACGAGCAGTTCTTC. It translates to CASGISNRDEQFF.